Following are 13 T cell receptor beta chains from one sample sequenced in a study of blood T cells in healthy people across ages. The second PCR ran about 6 to 12 cycles with a sample-barcoded 5' primer and J-beta primers. TCRdb reprocessed the 5' RACE reads with MiXCR, giving one entry per CDR3 protein. This sample has some 890,000 distinct CDR3 sequences, with about 27% found just once. These data are also associated with another study on T cells of mothers and their children.

Material: blood. All receptors come from a middle-aged woman in good health.

In regard to this clonotype: Mismatch with germline at one junction end may stem from a read error. The chain couples TRBV12-5 to TRBJ1-5; TRBD1 might be the D (5 bases). CDR1 is LGHNT, CDR2 FRNRAP, per germline. The CDR3 covers 18 residues. The DNA for the CDR3 is TGTGCTAGTGGTTCTCCACCCCGGGGCAGCCGTGTCAATCGGCCCCAGCATTTT. Protein product: CASGSPPRGSRVNRPQHF.

The CDR3: CASTRQGATDTQYF. The CDR3 DNA follows: TGCGCCAGCACCCGACAGGGGGCCACAGATACGCAGTATTTT. The genes are TRBV5-1 and TRBJ2-3; the match to TRBD1 covers 10 bases. Germline trimming cut 6 bases from V and 2 bases from J; bases unmatched to any gene: 3. This CDR3 comprises 14 residues. Germline CDR1 is SGHRS and CDR2 is YFSETQ.

This clonotype was detected ten times or more. The chain's CDR3 is CASGLNEQFF. CDR3 DNA: TGTGCCAGCGGACTTAATGAGCAGTTCTTC. This chain connects TRBV27 to TRBJ2-1; possibly TRBD2 for D (5 bases). The V gene's germline CDR1 is MNHEY and CDR2 SMNVEV (reference sequence). The CDR3 spans 10 residues. V lost 8 bases to trimming and J lost 7 bases, with 6 bases between them.

Here the CDR3 reads CASSHLDRGQETQFF. DNA for the CDR3: TGTGCCAGCAGCCATCTCGACAGGGGGCAAGAGACCCAGTTCTTC. The rearrangement uses TRBV3-1 and TRBJ2-5, with 10 bases fitting TRBD1. The assigned J gene may be wrong: the sequence end matches TRBJ2-1 better. This CDR3 has 15 amino acids. Germline lookup yields CDR1 LGHDT and CDR2 YNNKEL (reference sequence).

The table lists this clonotype with a few counts. V usage is TRBV5-4 and J usage is TRBJ2-4; either TRBD1 or TRBD2 may supply D (7 bases each). The end of the DNA is better explained by TRBJ2-7, so the J call may be wrong. The CDR3 extends over 14 amino acids. Germline CDR1 SGHNT, CDR2 YYREEE (reference sequence). The chain's CDR3 is CASRSGGGRYEQYF. CDR3 in DNA: TGTGCCAGCAGATCAGGGGGGGGTCGCTACGAGCAGTACTTC.

Comments on this clonotype: A much larger clone lies a single base off, so this may be a read error. The genes are TRBV20-1 and TRBJ2-3; D ambiguous. Germline V gene sequence: CDR1 DFQATT, CDR2 SNEGSKA (reference sequence). CDR3 length: 12 amino acids. In nucleotides, the CDR3 is TGCAGTGCTAGTCTAGGAACAGATGCGCAGTATTTT. Amino acids: CSASLGTDAQYF.

The chain has TRBV7-2 and TRBJ2-3; the D gene is possibly TRBD2 (7 bases). CDR1 is SGHTA, CDR2 FQGNSA, per germline. V was pared by 5 bases and J by 5 bases, with 14 bases between. There are 14 residues in the CDR3. Here the CDR3 DNA reads TGTGCCAGCAGCCCGTGGGGGGGCGGAGATACGCAGTATTTT. This translates into CASSPWGGGDTQYF.

This clonotype was recorded many times. The CDR3 protein is CASSLGPNQETQYF. The CDR3 region has the DNA TGTGCCAGCAGTTTGGGTCCGAACCAAGAGACCCAGTACTTC. The J gene is TRBJ2-5, the V gene TRBV12-3 or TRBV12-4; D is unclear. Trimming cost V 3 bases and J 0 bases, with 8 bases left between them. This CDR3 is 14 amino acids long.

About this clonotype: An end of the junction does not agree with germline; a read error may underlie this. The chain uses TRBV4-3 and TRBJ2-3; tentatively, D is TRBD2 (6 bases). Per germline, CDR1 LGHNA and CDR2 YSLEER. The CDR3 is made up of 14 amino acids. CDR3 bases: TGCGCCAGCAACCAGGAAACTAGCACGGATACGCAGTATTTT. It translates to CASNQETSTDTQYF.

With respect to this clonotype: At one end the junction does not follow the germline gene, possibly because of a read error. This chain uses TRBV5-1 with TRBJ1-2, with 7 bases fitting TRBD1. Germline V gives CDR1 SGHRS, CDR2 YFSETQ. There are 15 residues in the CDR3. CDR3 amino acids: CTSSVGDRTNYGYTF. The CDR3 DNA follows: TGCACCAGCAGCGTCGGGGACAGAACTAACTATGGCTACACCTTC.

About this clonotype: A far larger clone is one nucleotide away, so this likely arose from a read error. The chain uses TRBV7-9 and TRBJ1-1; a possible D gene is TRBD1 (6 bases). CDR1 SEHNR and CDR2 FQNEAQ come from the germline V gene (reference sequence). The CDR3 length is 12 residues. CDR3 nucleotide sequence: TGTGCCGGCAGCTTAGGGGGCACTGAAGCTTTCTTT. Its translation: CAGSLGGTEAFF.

Concerning this clonotype: A much larger clone differs from this one at a single base, so this may be a read error. V and J are TRBV18 and TRBJ1-2; 9 bases fit TRBD1. Germline lookup yields CDR1 KGHSH and CDR2 LQKENI. J gave up 3 bases and V 5 bases, and 4 bases lay outside the gene matches. The CDR3 is 14 residues long. CDR3 nucleotides: TGTGCCAGCTCAGGACGGACAGGGGACTATGGCTACACCTTC. Residues: CASSGRTGDYGYTF.

This clonotype came up once. V is TRBV7-9 and J is TRBJ2-2; D not resolved. Germline CDR1 is SEHNR and CDR2 is FQNEAQ (reference sequence). V shed 4 bases and J shed 0 bases, with 9 bases lying between them. CDR3 size: 15 residues. The DNA for the CDR3 is TGTGCCAGCAGCTATTACAGTCCGAACACCGGGGAGCTGTTTTTT. Amino acid sequence: CASSYYSPNTGELFF.